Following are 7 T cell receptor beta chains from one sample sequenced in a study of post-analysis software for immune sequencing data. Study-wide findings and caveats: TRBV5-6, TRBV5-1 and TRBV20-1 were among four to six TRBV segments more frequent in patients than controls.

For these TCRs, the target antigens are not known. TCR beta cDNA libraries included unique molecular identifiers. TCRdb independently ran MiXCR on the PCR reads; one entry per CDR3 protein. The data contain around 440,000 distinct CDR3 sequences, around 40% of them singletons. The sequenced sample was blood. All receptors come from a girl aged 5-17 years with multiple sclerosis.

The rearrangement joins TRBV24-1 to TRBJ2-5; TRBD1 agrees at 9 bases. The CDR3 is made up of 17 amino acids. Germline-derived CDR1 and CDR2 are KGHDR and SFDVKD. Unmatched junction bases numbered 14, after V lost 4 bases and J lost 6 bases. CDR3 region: CATSDPSGQGPGQTQYF. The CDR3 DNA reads TGTGCCACCAGTGACCCCAGCGGACAGGGGCCAGGGCAGACCCAGTACTTC.

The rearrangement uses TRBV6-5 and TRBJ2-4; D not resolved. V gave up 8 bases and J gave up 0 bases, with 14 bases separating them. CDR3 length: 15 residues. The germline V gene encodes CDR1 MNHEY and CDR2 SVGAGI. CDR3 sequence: CASQSGALAKNIQYF. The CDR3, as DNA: TGTGCCAGCCAGTCAGGTGCTCTAGCCAAAAACATTCAGTACTTC.

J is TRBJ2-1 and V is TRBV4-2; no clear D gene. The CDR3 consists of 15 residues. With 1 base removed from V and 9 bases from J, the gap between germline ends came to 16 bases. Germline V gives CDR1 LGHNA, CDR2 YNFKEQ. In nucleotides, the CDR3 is TGTGCCAGCAGCCAAGCCCTAGGAGCCCATTTTGAGCAGTTCTTC. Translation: CASSQALGAHFEQFF.

The CDR3 is CASSLFPTGSYEQYF. CDR3 sequence (DNA): TGCGCCAGCAGCTTGTTTCCGACAGGCTCCTACGAGCAGTACTTC. The V call is TRBV5-1, the J call TRBJ2-7, with a tentative D call TRBD1 (6 bases). Germline V lookup: CDR1 SGHRS, CDR2 YFSETQ. This CDR3 is built from 15 residues. V lost 1 base to trimming and J lost 0 bases, with 11 bases between them.

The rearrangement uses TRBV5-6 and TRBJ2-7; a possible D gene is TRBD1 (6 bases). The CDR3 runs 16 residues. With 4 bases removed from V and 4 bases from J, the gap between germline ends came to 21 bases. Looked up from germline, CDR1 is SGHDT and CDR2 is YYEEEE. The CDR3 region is CASSPPAQGSRYEQYF. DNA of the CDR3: TGTGCCAGCAGCCCACCCGCACAGGGAAGTAGATACGAGCAGTACTTC.

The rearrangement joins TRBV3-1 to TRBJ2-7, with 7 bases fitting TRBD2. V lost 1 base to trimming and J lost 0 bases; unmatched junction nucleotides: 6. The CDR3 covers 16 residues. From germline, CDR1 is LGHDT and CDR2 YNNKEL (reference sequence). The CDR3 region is CASSQGLAASSYEQYF. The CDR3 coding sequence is TGTGCCAGCAGCCAAGGCCTAGCGGCTAGCTCCTACGAGCAGTACTTC.

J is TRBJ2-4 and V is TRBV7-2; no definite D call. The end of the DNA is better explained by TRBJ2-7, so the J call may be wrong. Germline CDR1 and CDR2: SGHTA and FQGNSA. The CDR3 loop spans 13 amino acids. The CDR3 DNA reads TGTGCCAGCAGCCCGGGTTCTCTCTACGAGCAGTACTTC. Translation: CASSPGSLYEQYF.